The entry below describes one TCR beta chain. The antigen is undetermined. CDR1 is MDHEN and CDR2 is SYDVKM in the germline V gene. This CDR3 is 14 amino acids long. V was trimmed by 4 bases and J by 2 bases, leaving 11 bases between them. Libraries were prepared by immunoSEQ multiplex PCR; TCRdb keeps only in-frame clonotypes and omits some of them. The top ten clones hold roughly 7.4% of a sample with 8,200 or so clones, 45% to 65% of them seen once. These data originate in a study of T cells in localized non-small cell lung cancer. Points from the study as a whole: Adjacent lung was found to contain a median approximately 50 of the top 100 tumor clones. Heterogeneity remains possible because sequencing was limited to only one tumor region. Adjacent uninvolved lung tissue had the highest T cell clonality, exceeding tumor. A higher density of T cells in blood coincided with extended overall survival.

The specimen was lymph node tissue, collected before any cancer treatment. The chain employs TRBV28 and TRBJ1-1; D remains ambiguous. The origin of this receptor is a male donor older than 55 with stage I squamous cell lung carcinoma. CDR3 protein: CASSWPLDNTEAFF. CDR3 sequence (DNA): TGTGCCAGCAGTTGGCCCTTGGACAACACTGAAGCTTTCTTT.